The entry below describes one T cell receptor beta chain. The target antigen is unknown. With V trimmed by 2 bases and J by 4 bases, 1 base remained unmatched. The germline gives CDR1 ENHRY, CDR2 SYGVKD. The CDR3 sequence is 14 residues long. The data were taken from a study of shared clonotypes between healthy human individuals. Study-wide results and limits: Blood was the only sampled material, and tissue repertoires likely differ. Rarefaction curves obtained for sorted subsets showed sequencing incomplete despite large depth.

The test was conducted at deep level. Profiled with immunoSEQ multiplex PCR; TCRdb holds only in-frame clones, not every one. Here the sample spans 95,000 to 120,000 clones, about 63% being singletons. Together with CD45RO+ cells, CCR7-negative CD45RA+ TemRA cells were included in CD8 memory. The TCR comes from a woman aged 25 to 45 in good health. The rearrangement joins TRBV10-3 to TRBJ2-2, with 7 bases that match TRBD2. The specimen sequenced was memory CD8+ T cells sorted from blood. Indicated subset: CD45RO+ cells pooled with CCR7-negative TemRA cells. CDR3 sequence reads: CAISETSATGELFF. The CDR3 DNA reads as TGTGCCATCAGTGAGACTAGCGCCACCGGGGAGCTGTTTTTT.